This passage covers 28 T cell receptor beta chains from one sample sequenced in a study of blood T cell repertoires in COVID-19. Sequenced by immunoSEQ multiplex PCR; TCRdb stores in-frame clones only, minus some. The sample shows more than 400,000 clones, approximately 85% of them seen only once. Sequencing used peripheral blood. The source is a human donor in a cohort sampled during active COVID-19.

The chain couples TRBV27 to TRBJ1-2; TRBD1 matches at 8 bases. CDR1 is MNHEY and CDR2 is SMNVEV in the germline V gene (reference sequence). With V trimmed by 4 bases and J by 0 bases, 7 bases remained unmatched. There are 16 residues in the CDR3. CDR3 loop: CASSYQGALANYGYTF. CDR3 sequence (DNA): TGTGCCAGCAGTTATCAGGGGGCCCTTGCTAACTATGGCTACACCTTC.

As to this clone: Germline is not matched at one junction end, which may reflect a read error. The V call is TRBV6-1, the J call TRBJ1-4; no reliable D call. The germline V gene has CDR1 MNHNS and CDR2 SASEGT. The CDR3 covers 14 residues. The CDR3 protein is CASRDRATNEKLFF. In DNA form, the CDR3 reads TGTGCCAGCCGTGACCGCGCAACTAATGAAAAACTGTTTTTT.

This chain uses TRBV19 with TRBJ1-5, with D perhaps matching TRBD1 (5 bases). The CDR3 contains 13 residues. Trimming removed 10 bases at V and 2 bases at J, with 12 bases between. Germline loops: CDR1 LNHDA, CDR2 SQIVND (reference sequence). The CDR3 DNA follows: TGTGCCACTCAGGGCCAAGGCAATCAGCCCCAGCATTTT. Translating gives CATQGQGNQPQHF.

The J gene is TRBJ2-2, the V gene TRBV29-1, with 11 bases identical to TRBD2. The CDR3 has 18 residues. Looked up from germline, CDR1 is SQVTM and CDR2 is ANQGSEA. V shed 3 bases, J shed 5 bases, and the junction held 14 bases outside the gene matches. As DNA, the CDR3 is TGCAGCGTTGAGGTACCTACTAGCGGGAGAGTCGGAACCGGGGAGCTGTTTTTT. It encodes CSVEVPTSGRVGTGELFF.

CDR3 DNA sequence: TGTGCCAGCAGCCTACCATCCAAAAACATTCAGTACTTC. Its translation is CASSLPSKNIQYF. This sequence joins TRBV7-2 and TRBJ2-4, with unresolved D. V dropped 5 bases and J dropped 2 bases, with 7 bases sitting between them. The CDR3 spans 13 residues. Germline-derived CDR1 and CDR2 are SGHTA and FQGNSA.

The chain carries TRBV5-1 and TRBJ2-3; 9 bases align to TRBD2. Germline trimming cut 6 bases from V and 2 bases from J; bases unmatched to any gene: 10. The CDR3 loop spans 16 amino acids. Germline loops: CDR1 SGHRS, CDR2 YFSETQ. The CDR3 protein is CASKYDAGGITDTQYF. CDR3 bases: TGCGCCAGCAAGTATGATGCGGGAGGGATCACAGATACGCAGTATTTT.

The chain has TRBV24-1 and TRBJ2-3; 9 bases are shared with TRBD1. This CDR3 contains 15 residues. V lost 9 bases, J lost 3 bases, and 9 bases stayed unmatched. Germline V lookup: CDR1 KGHDR, CDR2 SFDVKD. The CDR3 sequence is CATSRGTGWTDTQYF. CDR3 DNA sequence: TGTGCCACCTCGAGAGGGACAGGGTGGACAGATACGCAGTATTTT.

This clone was seen a few times. The rearrangement joins TRBV19 to TRBJ2-1; 8 nucleotides match TRBD2. CDR1 is LNHDA, CDR2 SQIVND, per germline (reference sequence). Trimming at V came to 5 bases and at J to 2 bases, leaving 8 bases not matched to a gene. The CDR3 has 16 amino acids. The CDR3 protein is CASSPWTSLPYNEQFF. The DNA for the CDR3 is TGTGCCAGTAGTCCGTGGACTAGCCTTCCCTACAATGAGCAGTTCTTC.

The chain uses TRBV30 and TRBJ2-5; D perhaps matches TRBD1 (6 bases). V lost 2 bases and J lost 5, with 12 bases in between. The CDR3 is made up of 13 amino acids. Per the germline V gene, CDR1 is GTSNPN and CDR2 is SVGIG (reference sequence). The CDR3 DNA follows: TGTGCCTGGAGTCAGGGGCGAGGCGAGACCCAGTACTTC. Translated, it gives CAWSQGRGETQYF.

This clone was observed a few times. This chain connects TRBV7-2 to TRBJ2-3; 9 nucleotides align to TRBD2. Germline CDR1 and CDR2: SGHTA and FQGNSA. V lost 5 bases and J lost 6; bases outside the gene matches: 9. The CDR3 has 15 amino acids. The CDR3: CASSLSSGSGDTQYF. CDR3 bases: TGTGCCAGCAGCCTCAGTAGCGGGAGTGGGGATACGCAGTATTTT.

This clone came up once. The chain uses TRBV15 and TRBJ1-5; TRBD1 matches 8 bases. Unmatched junction bases numbered 11, after V lost 2 bases and J lost 2 bases. This CDR3 is built from 18 residues. The germline gives CDR1 LNHNV, CDR2 YYDKDF (reference sequence). The DNA for the CDR3 is TGTGCCACCAGCAGACCTCGACAGGGGCCTTTTGGCAATCAGCCCCAGCATTTT. Protein: CATSRPRQGPFGNQPQHF. The whole variable domain, remainder taken from reference TRBV15 and TRBJ1-5, is DAMVIQNPRYQVTQFGKPVTLSCSQTLNHNVMYWYQQKSSQAPKLLFHYYDKDFNNEADTPDNFQSRRPNTSFCFLDIRSPGLGDTAMYLCATSRPRQGPFGNQPQHFGDGTRLSIL.

This clone appeared a single time. The rearrangement joins TRBV5-1 to TRBJ1-5; tentative D call: TRBD1 (5 bases). The germline gives CDR1 SGHRS, CDR2 YFSETQ. The CDR3 runs 14 residues. V lost 0 bases, J lost 9 bases, and 13 bases lay in between. DNA for the CDR3: TGCGCCAGCAGCTTGGCGGGGCAGGAGGGGCCCCAGCATTTT. Protein product: CASSLAGQEGPQHF.

J is TRBJ2-2 and V is TRBV19, with D maybe TRBD1 (5 bases). V was shortened by 2 bases and J by 0 bases, with 13 bases between the two germline ends. Germline V CDR1 and CDR2: LNHDA, SQIVND (reference sequence). This CDR3 comprises 17 residues. DNA of the CDR3: TGTGCCAGTAGTATAAGAGACAGACTCCCGAACACCGGGGAGCTGTTTTTT. Its protein product is CASSIRDRLPNTGELFF. The entire variable domain, with the rest obtained from reference TRBV19 and TRBJ2-2, is as follows: DGGITQSPKYLFRKEGQNVTLSCEQNLNHDAMYWYRQDPGQGLRLIYYSQIVNDFQKGDIAEGYSVSREKKESFPLTVTSAQKNPTAFYLCASSIRDRLPNTGELFFGEGSRLTVL.

This chain uses TRBV10-3 with TRBJ2-7; 13 nucleotides agree with TRBD2. Per the germline V gene, CDR1 is ENHRY and CDR2 is SYGVKD. V lost 2 bases and J lost 5; bases outside the gene matches: 6. The CDR3 consists of 16 residues. The CDR3 region is CAISEEGLAGPHEQYF. In nucleotides, the CDR3 is TGTGCCATCAGTGAGGAGGGACTAGCGGGACCCCACGAGCAGTACTTC.

The gene calls are TRBV30 and TRBJ2-2; TRBD2 matches at 13 bases. This CDR3 region has 15 residues. J was trimmed by 3 bases and V by 8 bases; bases with no gene match: 6. Germline CDR1 GTSNPN, CDR2 SVGIG (reference sequence). CDR3 DNA sequence: TGTGCCCGGACTAGCGGGAGTTTGCACACCGGGGAGCTGTTTTTT. As protein: CARTSGSLHTGELFF.

The genes are TRBV30 and TRBJ2-4; a weak D match, TRBD2 (5 bases). With 3 bases removed from V and 9 bases from J, the gap between germline ends came to 12 bases. Germline V gene sequence: CDR1 GTSNPN, CDR2 SVGIG (reference sequence). This CDR3 is built from 12 residues. Here the CDR3 DNA reads TGTGCCTGGAGCGGGGTAGCGAGCATTCAGTACTTC. Its protein product is CAWSGVASIQYF.

The rearrangement links TRBV18 to TRBJ2-7; 9 bases agree with TRBD2. Germline lookup yields CDR1 KGHSH and CDR2 LQKENI. Trimming removed 5 bases from V and 2 bases from J; junction bases left unmatched: 7. The CDR3 sequence is 15 residues long. The CDR3 nucleotides read TGTGCCAGCTCATTCGCGCCTAGCGGGACCTACGAGCAGTACTTC. This sequence encodes CASSFAPSGTYEQYF.

This clone was seen a single time. The genes are TRBV7-6 and TRBJ2-1, with a weak D call TRBD2 (6 bases). Per germline, CDR1 SGHVS and CDR2 FNYEAQ. Trimming cost V 1 base and J 9 bases, with 19 bases left between them. The CDR3 consists of 16 residues. CDR3 residues: CASSLGSRGARGEQFF. The CDR3 nucleotides read TGTGCCAGCAGCTTAGGCTCTCGCGGGGCCCGCGGTGAGCAGTTCTTC.

This clone was observed a single time. The chain couples TRBV7-2 to TRBJ2-4; 9 bases match TRBD1. Germline V lookup: CDR1 SGHTA, CDR2 FQGNSA. Germline trimming cut 5 bases from V and 7 bases from J; bases unmatched to any gene: 6. The length of the CDR3 is 14 residues. CDR3 bases: TGTGCCAGCAGCCGGACAGGGGTTGGCAACATTCAGTACTTC. The encoded protein is CASSRTGVGNIQYF.

Only a few counts were recorded for this clone. The CDR3 spells CASSGGQGAGQPQHF. CDR3 nucleotide sequence: TGTGCCAGCAGCGGGGGACAGGGGGCCGGGCAGCCCCAGCATTTT. This sequence joins TRBV7-2 and TRBJ1-5, with 12 nucleotides matching TRBD1. CDR1 is SGHTA and CDR2 is FQGNSA in the germline V gene. Losses at the gene ends were 5 bases for V and 7 bases for J; bases not matched to a gene: 6. The CDR3 sequence is 15 residues long.

The chain is built from TRBV7-3 and TRBJ1-2; possible D gene TRBD1, 5 bases. The V end lost 2 bases, the J end lost 3 bases, and 10 bases lay between the germline ends. Germline lookup yields CDR1 SGHTA and CDR2 FQGTGA. The length of the CDR3 is 14 residues. CDR3 sequence (DNA): TGTGCCAGCAGCTTAGACAGCTTGGACTATGGCTACACCTTC. As protein: CASSLDSLDYGYTF.

This sequence joins TRBV6-6 and TRBJ2-5; the D is unclear. CDR1 and CDR2 (germline): MNHNY, SVGAGI (reference sequence). V was clipped by 4 bases and J by 4 bases, with 7 bases between them. CDR3 length: 12 amino acids. The CDR3 DNA sequence: TGTGCCAGCAGTTCGCTAAGAGAGACCCAGTACTTC. Translating it yields CASSSLRETQYF.

The chain combines TRBV4-3 with TRBJ2-6; D might be TRBD1 (5 bases). Trimming stripped 0 bases from V and 2 bases from J, with 14 bases between. The CDR3 covers 18 residues. Germline assignment: CDR1 LGHNA and CDR2 YSLEER. The CDR3 region is CASSQDPPTGTGANVLTF. The DNA of the CDR3 is TGCGCCAGCAGCCAAGACCCACCTACAGGAACTGGGGCCAACGTCCTGACTTTC.

The chain joins TRBV18 to TRBJ1-2; 9 nucleotides agree with TRBD1. This CDR3 contains 14 residues. V lost 5 bases and J lost 2; bases outside the gene matches: 3. Germline V CDR1 and CDR2: KGHSH, LQKENI. The CDR3 sequence: CASSDTGGNYGYTF. Here the CDR3 DNA reads TGTGCCAGCTCAGATACAGGGGGCAACTATGGCTACACCTTC.

The V call is TRBV19, the J call TRBJ1-4, with 7 bases aligning to TRBD1. The germline V gene has CDR1 LNHDA and CDR2 SQIVND (reference sequence). This CDR3 is 15 amino acids long. V lost 7 bases, J lost 0 bases, and 5 bases stayed unmatched. CDR3 sequence reads: CASKDRRATNEKLFF. For the CDR3, the DNA is TGTGCCAGTAAGGACAGGCGAGCAACTAATGAAAAACTGTTTTTT.

This sequence joins TRBV4-3 and TRBJ2-7; maybe TRBD2 (5 bases). The length of the CDR3 is 11 residues. From germline, CDR1 is LGHNA and CDR2 YSLEER. Trimming removed 4 bases from V and 6 bases from J, with 7 bases in between. This CDR3 reads CASSLEGEQYF. The CDR3 DNA reads TGCGCCAGCAGCCTTGAGGGCGAGCAGTACTTC.

V is TRBV7-9 and J is TRBJ1-3, with D hard to call. The germline gives CDR1 SEHNR, CDR2 FQNEAQ (reference sequence). V lost 4 bases and J 2 bases, leaving 9 bases between the germline ends. The CDR3 is 14 amino acids. This chain's CDR3 is CASSSRGTGNTIYF. CDR3 bases: TGTGCCAGCAGCTCGCGGGGAACTGGAAACACCATATATTTT. The full variable domain, its missing parts supplied by reference TRBV7-9 and TRBJ1-3, is DTGVSQNPRHKITKRGQNVTFRCDPISEHNRLYWYRQTLGQGPEFLTYFQNEAQLEKSRLLSDRFSAERPKGSFSTLEIQRTEQGDSAMYLCASSSRGTGNTIYFGEGSWLTVV.

J is TRBJ2-1 and V is TRBV3-1 (or the pseudogene TRBV3-2), with 10 bases that match TRBD2. This CDR3 contains 17 residues. Trimming took 0 bases from V and 4 from J; bases not matched to a gene: 6. Per the germline V gene, CDR1 is LGHDT and CDR2 is YNNKEL (reference sequence). In DNA form, the CDR3 reads TGTGCCAGCAGCCAAGATCGTGGGACTAGCGTTTACAATGAGCAGTTCTTC. Amino acid sequence: CASSQDRGTSVYNEQFF.